This is a list of T cell receptor beta chains from one sample in a study of cytomegalovirus exposure and HLA in healthy donors. Method: immunoSEQ multiplex PCR; TCRdb's copy keeps in-frame clones and lacks some. Of under 200,000 clones detected, about three quarters appear once; the ten largest clones hold 3.1%. Material for sequencing was PBMCs. These TCRs come from a female donor in good health and CMV-seronegative. The CDR3 runs from the conserved cysteine through the conserved F or W. The order of the fields is CDR3 DNA, CDR3 protein, D gene, CDR3 length, J gene, clone size, V gene. D genes are given only for firm matches. Part of the rows lack a size; the others show once, few, many or a class for expanded clones.

CDR3nt: TGTGCCAGTAGTCGCCAAGACAGGACGTTCAATCAGCCCCAGCATTTT
CDR3aa: CASSRQDRTFNQPQHF
d_gene: .
len: 16
j_gene: TRBJ1-5
abundance: .
v_gene: TRBV19

CDR3nt: TGCGCCAGCAGCAAACAGGGGGCGGACACCGGGGAGCTGTTTTTT
CDR3aa: CASSKQGADTGELFF
d_gene: TRBD1
len: 15
j_gene: TRBJ2-2
abundance: .
v_gene: TRBV5-1

CDR3nt: TGTGCCAGCAGCCATGCGTCGGGGCAGTTCTTC
CDR3aa: CASSHASGQFF
d_gene: .
len: 11
j_gene: TRBJ2-1
abundance: .
v_gene: TRBV14

CDR3nt: TGTGCCAGTAGTACATCAGGGGCGAGCCAGGGCAATCAGCCCCAGCATTTT
CDR3aa: CASSTSGASQGNQPQHF
d_gene: .
len: 17
j_gene: TRBJ1-5
abundance: .
v_gene: TRBV19

CDR3nt: TGTGCCAGTAGGGTCGGCGGATTGAACACTGAAGCTTTCTTT
CDR3aa: CASRVGGLNTEAFF
d_gene: .
len: 14
j_gene: TRBJ1-1
abundance: .
v_gene: TRBV19

CDR3nt: TGTGCCAGCAGCCCACGACTAGCAGGTGGGGGGGATCAGTACTTC
CDR3aa: CASSPRLAGGGDQYF
d_gene: TRBD2
len: 15
j_gene: TRBJ2-5
abundance: .
v_gene: TRBV7-9

CDR3nt: TGTGCCAGCAGCTCGCGCGGGTCCGGCCAGCCCCAGCATTTT
CDR3aa: CASSSRGSGQPQHF
d_gene: .
len: 14
j_gene: TRBJ1-5
abundance: once
v_gene: TRBV5-4

CDR3nt: TGCAGCCCCGGGACACCAGAGCGCAGAGAGACCCAGTACTTC
CDR3aa: CSPGTPERRETQYF
d_gene: .
len: 14
j_gene: TRBJ2-5
abundance: few
v_gene: TRBV29-1

CDR3nt: TGCGCCAGCAGCCAAGAACCAGGGGGCGGCACTGAAGCTTTCTTT
CDR3aa: CASSQEPGGGTEAFF
d_gene: TRBD1
len: 15
j_gene: TRBJ1-1
abundance: .
v_gene: TRBV4-1

CDR3nt: TGCAGCGTAGACATGAACACTGAAGCTTTCTTT
CDR3aa: CSVDMNTEAFF
d_gene: .
len: 11
j_gene: TRBJ1-1
abundance: .
v_gene: TRBV29-1

CDR3nt: TGTGCCAGCAGCCCATGGACAGGAGGGTACGAGCAGTACTTC
CDR3aa: CASSPWTGGYEQYF
d_gene: .
len: 14
j_gene: TRBJ2-7
abundance: once
v_gene: TRBV11-2